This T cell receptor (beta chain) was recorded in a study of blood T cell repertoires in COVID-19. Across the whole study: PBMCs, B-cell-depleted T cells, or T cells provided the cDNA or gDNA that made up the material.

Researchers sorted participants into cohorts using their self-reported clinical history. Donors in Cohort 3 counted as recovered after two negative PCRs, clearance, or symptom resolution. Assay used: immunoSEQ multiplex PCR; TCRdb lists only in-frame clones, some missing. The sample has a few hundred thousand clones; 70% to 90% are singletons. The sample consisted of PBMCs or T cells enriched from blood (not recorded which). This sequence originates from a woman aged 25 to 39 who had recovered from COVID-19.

CDR3 sequence (DNA): TGTGCAAGTCGCTTAGATTATACTAGCGGGGTCCAAGAGACCCAGTACTTC. Translation: CASRLDYTSGVQETQYF. The J gene is TRBJ2-5, the V gene TRBV12-2; the DNA was not used to check the table's D call, TRBD2. TRBV12-2 is a listed pseudogene. This CDR3 spans 17 amino acids.